These T cell receptor beta chains were read from a single sample in a study of T cells in Graves' hyperthyroidism and ophthalmopathy. Each CDR3 protein gets one entry after TCRdb re-called the multiplex PCR reads with MiXCR. This table has 300,000 to 400,000 distinct CDR3 sequences, 13% appearing once. Sequencing input: blood. These receptors came from a young woman with Graves' hyperthyroidism. Each CDR3 is given with its conserved first and last residue. Fields, in order: V gene, J gene, clone size, D gene, CDR3 protein, CDR3 DNA. D genes are given only for firm matches. Expanded clones are given a class, and other clones once, few, many or no size at all.

V: TRBV2; J: TRBJ2-5; size: many; D: .; CDR3: CAIKGGSGTQYF; DNA: TGTGCCATAAAGGGAGGTTCAGGGACCCAGTACTTC
V: TRBV18; J: TRBJ1-4; size: many; D: TRBD1; CDR3: CASSTGQGNEKLFF; DNA: TGTGCCAGCTCGACGGGACAGGGTAATGAAAAACTGTTTTTT
V: TRBV5-4; J: TRBJ2-1; size: .; D: .; CDR3: CASSGARRNEQFF; DNA: TGTGCCAGCAGCGGGGCCCGGCGCAATGAGCAGTTCTTC
V: TRBV12-3/TRBV12-4; J: TRBJ1-3; size: many; D: .; CDR3: CASSSPDTSGNTIYF; DNA: TGTGCCAGCAGTTCGCCAGATACCTCTGGAAACACCATATATTTT
V: TRBV9; J: TRBJ2-4; size: few; D: TRBD2; CDR3: CASSPGGENIQYF; DNA: TGTGCCAGCAGCCCGGGGGGAGAAAACATTCAGTACTTC
V: TRBV2; J: TRBJ2-1; size: many; D: .; CDR3: CASVEGAENEQFF; DNA: TGTGCCAGCGTAGAGGGAGCTGAGAATGAGCAGTTCTTC
V: TRBV4-1; J: TRBJ1-2; size: few; D: .; CDR3: CASSQDPHGGVGGYTF; DNA: TGCGCCAGCAGCCAAGATCCCCACGGGGGAGTGGGTGGCTACACCTTC
V: TRBV6-1; J: TRBJ1-2; size: .; D: .; CDR3: CASTLTRGAKYGYTF; DNA: TGTGCCAGCACCCTTACACGGGGCGCGAAGTATGGCTACACCTTC
V: TRBV6-1; J: TRBJ2-3; size: .; D: TRBD2; CDR3: CASSLGRAGADTQYF; DNA: TGTGCCAGCAGTCTCGGGAGGGCCGGGGCAGATACGCAGTATTTT
V: TRBV5-1; J: TRBJ2-5; size: .; D: .; CDR3: CASRAGQTSQETQYF; DNA: TGCGCCAGCAGAGCTGGACAGACAAGTCAAGAGACCCAGTACTTC
V: TRBV28; J: TRBJ1-5; size: few; D: .; CDR3: CASRDNQPQHF; DNA: TGTGCCAGCAGGGACAATCAGCCCCAGCATTTT
V: TRBV5-5; J: TRBJ2-1; size: few; D: TRBD1; CDR3: CASSYWTGHEQFF; DNA: TGTGCCAGCAGCTATTGGACAGGGCATGAGCAGTTCTTC
V: TRBV28; J: TRBJ2-7; size: many; D: .; CDR3: CASRTLKEGGVSYEQYF; DNA: TGTGCCAGCAGAACCCTAAAGGAGGGGGGCGTCTCCTACGAGCAGTACTTC
V: TRBV15; J: TRBJ2-1; size: once; D: .; CDR3: CATSRVSARALHGTLLNNEQFF; DNA: TGTGCCACCAGCAGAGTCTCGGCTAGGGCTCTTCACGGGACTTTACTAAACAATGAGCAGTTCTTC
V: TRBV9; J: TRBJ1-2; size: few; D: .; CDR3: CASSVEGSYYGHTF; DNA: TGTGCCAGCAGCGTAGAAGGCAGCTACTATGGCCACACCTTC
V: TRBV18; J: TRBJ1-4; size: many; D: .; CDR3: CASSPPGYGDEKLFF; DNA: TGTGCCAGCTCACCGCCGGGCTATGGGGATGAAAAACTGTTTTTT
V: TRBV10-3; J: TRBJ1-5; size: .; D: .; CDR3: CVISESRGNQPQHF; DNA: TGTGTCATCAGTGAGTCGAGGGGAAATCAGCCCCAGCATTTT
V: TRBV7-9; J: TRBJ2-1; size: many; D: TRBD2; CDR3: CASSPRGGSSYNEQFF; DNA: TGTGCCAGCAGCCCCCGCGGGGGGAGCTCCTACAATGAGCAGTTCTTC
V: TRBV20-1; J: TRBJ1-5; size: many; D: .; CDR3: CSAGSAQPQHF; DNA: TGCAGTGCTGGGTCGGCTCAGCCCCAGCATTTT
V: TRBV7-3; J: TRBJ2-1; size: many; D: .; CDR3: CASSLLAYNEQFF; DNA: TGTGCCAGCAGCTTATTAGCCTACAATGAGCAGTTCTTC
V: TRBV4-1; J: TRBJ2-1; size: few; D: TRBD2; CDR3: CASSQSSGSRNHEQFF; DNA: TGCGCCAGCAGCCAATCTAGCGGGAGCCGGAACCATGAGCAGTTCTTC
V: TRBV7-8; J: TRBJ1-1; size: .; D: TRBD1; CDR3: CASSPGQGKPEAFF; DNA: TGTGCCAGCAGCCCTGGACAGGGAAAACCTGAAGCTTTCTTT
V: TRBV12-3/TRBV12-4; J: TRBJ2-1; size: many; D: TRBD2; CDR3: CASSLGLAGAYNEQFF; DNA: TGTGCCAGCAGTCTGGGACTAGCGGGTGCATACAATGAGCAGTTCTTC
V: TRBV12-3/TRBV12-4; J: TRBJ2-2; size: few; D: .; CDR3: CASSPFGELFF; DNA: TGTGCCAGCAGTCCTTTCGGGGAGCTGTTTTTT
V: TRBV7-9; J: TRBJ1-2; size: many; D: .; CDR3: CASSPTPADGYTF; DNA: TGTGCCAGCAGCCCAACACCCGCGGACGGCTACACCTTC
V: TRBV28; J: TRBJ2-3; size: many; D: .; CDR3: CASSPLGHVASADTQYF; DNA: TGTGCCAGCAGTCCGTTGGGTCATGTCGCATCAGCAGATACGCAGTATTTT
V: TRBV30; J: TRBJ1-1; size: many; D: .; CDR3: CAWREGDSEAFF; DNA: TGTGCCTGGAGGGAAGGGGATTCCGAAGCTTTCTTT
V: TRBV6-1; J: TRBJ1-2; size: many; D: .; CDR3: CASSEGAGLEVNYGYTF; DNA: TGTGCCAGCAGTGAAGGGGCAGGATTGGAGGTGAACTATGGCTACACCTTC
V: TRBV5-1; J: TRBJ1-3; size: many; D: .; CDR3: CASGTGRRNTIYF; DNA: TGCGCCAGCGGGACGGGGAGAAGAAACACCATATATTTT
V: TRBV6-2/TRBV6-3; J: TRBJ1-4; size: .; D: .; CDR3: CASSQGRKLFF; DNA: TGTGCCAGCAGCCAGGGGAGAAAACTGTTTTTT
V: TRBV11-2; J: TRBJ1-2; size: few; D: .; CDR3: CASSLEGAAGVYGYTF; DNA: TGTGCCAGCAGCTTAGAAGGCGCGGCAGGGGTATATGGCTACACCTTC
V: TRBV3-1; J: TRBJ2-1; size: many; D: TRBD2; CDR3: CASSQFLAGINEQFF; DNA: TGTGCCAGCAGCCAGTTCCTAGCGGGGATCAATGAGCAGTTCTTC
V: TRBV9; J: TRBJ2-2; size: many; D: TRBD2; CDR3: CASSGRTSGENTGELFF; DNA: TGTGCCAGCAGCGGCCGAACTAGCGGGGAAAACACCGGGGAGCTGTTTTTT
V: TRBV7-2; J: TRBJ2-7; size: many; D: .; CDR3: CASSFRGALSYEQYF; DNA: TGTGCCAGCAGCTTTAGGGGGGCCCTATCCTACGAGCAGTACTTC
V: TRBV6-1; J: TRBJ1-1; size: many; D: TRBD1; CDR3: CASSVRQGVGTEAFF; DNA: TGTGCCAGCAGTGTTCGACAGGGAGTAGGCACTGAAGCTTTCTTT
V: TRBV29-1; J: TRBJ2-7; size: many; D: TRBD1; CDR3: CSVGETGPYEQYF; DNA: TGCAGCGTTGGGGAGACAGGGCCCTACGAGCAGTACTTC
V: TRBV20-1; J: TRBJ1-2; size: many; D: .; CDR3: CSAPPVGRERDGYTF; DNA: TGCAGTGCCCCCCCCGTTGGGCGGGAGCGGGATGGCTACACCTTC
V: TRBV6-1; J: TRBJ2-7; size: .; D: .; CDR3: CASSEEGGTRGEQYF; DNA: TGTGCCAGCAGTGAAGAAGGGGGTACCCGGGGGGAGCAGTACTTC
V: TRBV2; J: TRBJ1-2; size: many; D: .; CDR3: CASSEALGTSYGYTF; DNA: TGTGCCAGCAGTGAAGCGCTGGGCACCAGCTATGGCTACACCTTC
V: TRBV2; J: TRBJ2-1; size: many; D: TRBD2; CDR3: CASSDSGRVNNEQFF; DNA: TGTGCCAGCAGTGATAGCGGGAGGGTCAACAATGAGCAGTTCTTC
V: TRBV7-2; J: TRBJ1-1; size: few; D: .; CDR3: CASSLGSGGYTEAFF; DNA: TGTGCCAGCAGCTTAGGGTCCGGGGGTTACACTGAAGCTTTCTTT
V: TRBV6-2/TRBV6-3; J: TRBJ2-7; size: few; D: .; CDR3: CASTLWGIPNYEQYF; DNA: TGTGCCAGCACCTTATGGGGGATCCCGAACTACGAGCAGTACTTC
V: TRBV29-1; J: TRBJ2-5; size: many; D: TRBD2; CDR3: CSVGPSGGSGRGETQYF; DNA: TGCAGCGTCGGCCCGTCCGGAGGTAGCGGGAGGGGAGAGACCCAGTACTTC
V: TRBV7-4; J: TRBJ2-1; size: many; D: .; CDR3: CASSLIRQSREQFF; DNA: TGTGCCAGCAGCTTAATCAGGCAGTCCCGTGAGCAGTTCTTC
V: TRBV7-9; J: TRBJ2-1; size: many; D: TRBD2; CDR3: CASSSLSAGGPRDEQFF; DNA: TGTGCCAGCAGCTCCCTCTCAGCGGGAGGGCCGAGGGATGAGCAGTTCTTC
V: TRBV28; J: TRBJ2-3; size: .; D: .; CDR3: CASSYQGTQYF; DNA: TGTGCCAGCAGTTACCAGGGGACGCAGTATTTT
V: TRBV7-2; J: TRBJ1-1; size: many; D: .; CDR3: CASSLAWTNTEAFF; DNA: TGTGCCAGCAGCTTAGCGTGGACAAACACTGAAGCTTTCTTT
V: TRBV6-4; J: TRBJ1-2; size: few; D: .; CDR3: CATPGSADLPNYGYTF; DNA: TGTGCCACCCCAGGCTCGGCAGACCTGCCTAACTATGGCTACACCTTC
V: TRBV12-3/TRBV12-4; J: TRBJ2-7; size: many; D: TRBD1; CDR3: CASRRERGTGAGEQYF; DNA: TGTGCCAGCAGACGAGAACGGGGGACAGGGGCAGGAGAGCAGTACTTC
V: TRBV7-9; J: TRBJ2-5; size: many; D: TRBD2; CDR3: CASSPGTSGSRGQETQYF; DNA: TGTGCCAGCAGCCCCGGGACTAGCGGGAGTAGGGGCCAAGAGACCCAGTACTTC
V: TRBV3-1; J: TRBJ2-1; size: many; D: .; CDR3: CASSQKGTREQFF; DNA: TGTGCCAGCAGCCAAAAGGGGACAAGGGAGCAGTTCTTC
V: TRBV10-3; J: TRBJ2-1; size: many; D: .; CDR3: CAIRQTSPHEQFF; DNA: TGTGCCATCAGACAGACTTCGCCCCATGAGCAGTTCTTC
V: TRBV7-2; J: TRBJ2-1; size: many; D: TRBD2; CDR3: CASSLSPGRESSDEQFF; DNA: TGTGCCAGCAGCTTATCTCCGGGGCGGGAGTCGAGCGATGAGCAGTTCTTC